These 12 T cell receptor beta chains were sequenced from one sample in a study of CD8+CD57+ T cells in acquired aplastic anemia listed by TCRdb under 2018. TCRdb names Illumina HiSeq 2000 as the instrument used. Profiling of TCR beta VDJ combinations and CDR3 sequences used genomic DNA as the template. TCRdb trimmed the raw reads at Q25, called clones with MiXCR and kept productive beta chains. Here each entry gathers all rows of one CDR3 protein and keeps the most common genes and DNA. The sample table shows 250,000 to 350,000 distinct CDR3 sequences, and 55% to 60% are seen once. The ten largest make up under 8.5% of the sample. Input material: sorted CD4+, CD8+, or CD8+CD57+ T cells (not recorded which) from PBMCs. The receptors come from a human donor with severe aplastic anemia or a healthy control (not recorded which).

Details on this clonotype: A much more abundant neighbour one base away suggests this may be a read error. The chain combines TRBV4-1 with TRBJ1-1; no firm D call. CDR3 length: 13 amino acids. Trimming stripped 1 base from V and 7 bases from J, with 10 bases between. Germline-derived CDR1 and CDR2 are MGHRA and YSYEKL. CDR3 region: CASSQGELSEAFF. The CDR3 DNA reads TGCGCCAGCAGCCAAGGAGAGTTGAGTGAAGCTTTCTTT.

The V gene is TRBV10-3, the J gene TRBJ1-2; D uncertain. The V gene's germline CDR1 is ENHRY and CDR2 SYGVKD. The CDR3 runs to 13 residues. The V end was cut by 0 bases, the J end by 5 bases, with 7 bases between. The CDR3 DNA reads as TGTGCCATCAGTGAGTCGATGCAGTATGGCTACACCTTC. Translating gives CAISESMQYGYTF.

There are many counts of this clonotype. V and J are TRBV7-2 and TRBJ2-3; unclear D gene. V gave up 3 bases and J gave up 2 bases, with 3 bases separating them. CDR3 length: 12 amino acids. Germline-derived CDR1 and CDR2 are SGHTA and FQGNSA. The chain's CDR3 is CASSLYTDTQYF. CDR3 sequence (DNA): TGTGCCAGCAGCTTGTACACAGATACGCAGTATTTT.

This clonotype was found many times. The genes are TRBV9 and TRBJ1-1; D may be TRBD1 (5 bases). Deletions cut 0 bases from V and 1 base from J, with 10 bases between. The V gene's germline CDR1 is SGDLS and CDR2 YYNGEE. The CDR3 runs to 15 residues. CDR3 coding DNA: TGTGCCAGCAGCGTAGGGGGGGATGGGAACACTGAAGCTTTCTTT. Translation gives CASSVGGDGNTEAFF.

This clonotype was seen ten or more times. V and J are TRBV4-2 and TRBJ2-7; D perhaps matches TRBD1 (6 bases). V lost 2 bases, J lost 3 bases, and 14 bases lay in between. Germline V gene data show CDR1 as LGHNA and CDR2 as YNFKEQ. The CDR3 is 15 residues long. Here the CDR3 DNA reads TGTGCCAGCAGCCAACAGGGGCGGAGCGACTACGAGCAGTACTTC. Translated: CASSQQGRSDYEQYF.

V usage is TRBV12-3 or TRBV12-4 and J usage is TRBJ1-2; 8 bases map to TRBD1. V shed 6 bases, J shed 4 bases, and the junction held 7 bases outside the gene matches. There are 14 residues in the CDR3. This CDR3 is CASRATGTGYGYTF. CDR3 in DNA: TGTGCCAGCAGAGCGACAGGGACAGGCTATGGCTACACCTTC.

The chain recombines TRBV25-1 with TRBJ2-1; 15 nucleotides match TRBD2. CDR1 and CDR2 (germline): MGHDK, SYGVNS. The J segment lost 10 bases and the V segment lost 1 base, leaving 2 bases of the junction unmatched. This CDR3 spans 15 amino acids. The CDR3 nucleotides read TGTGCCAGCAGTGAATGGGGGACTAGCGGGGGGGAGCAGTTCTTC. Translating it yields CASSEWGTSGGEQFF.

This clonotype was seen repeatedly, ten times or more. Germline and junction disagree at one end, which may indicate a read error. This chain uses TRBV7-7 with TRBJ1-1; D unresolved. This CDR3 is built from 15 residues. The germline CDR1 and CDR2 sequences are SSHAT and FNYEAQ (reference sequence). DNA for the CDR3: TGTGCTAGCAGCCCGATACAGCTGGCGGACACTGAAGCTTTCTTT. This sequence encodes CASSPIQLADTEAFF.

This clonotype was detected only once. This rearrangement joins TRBV9 to TRBJ2-7; TRBD1 matches at 9 bases. The length of the CDR3 is 18 residues. Looked up from germline, CDR1 is SGDLS and CDR2 is YYNGEE. Trimming at V came to 5 bases and at J to 6 bases, leaving 21 bases not matched to a gene. DNA for the CDR3: TGTGCCAGCAGTGAAGGACGTACAGGGGGCGCTAGGCTGAGCGAGCAGTACTTC. Its translation: CASSEGRTGGARLSEQYF. The variable domain in full, completed from reference TRBV9 and TRBJ2-7, reads DSGVTQTPKHLITATGQRVTLRCSPRSGDLSVYWYQQSLDQGLQFLIQYYNGEERAKGNILERFSAQQFPDLHSELNLSSLELGDSALYFCASSEGRTGGARLSEQYFGPGTRLTVT.

CDR3 residues: CASTPRPLNTEAFF. CDR3 bases: TGTGCCAGCACCCCCCGGCCCCTGAACACTGAAGCTTTCTTT. The J gene is TRBJ1-1, the V gene TRBV7-8; D is unresolved. The CDR3 has 14 residues. With 7 bases removed from V and 0 bases from J, the gap between germline ends came to 12 bases. Germline lookup yields CDR1 SGHVS and CDR2 FQNEAQ.

The chain uses TRBV20-1 and TRBJ2-5, with TRBD1 matching 8 bases. The germline V gene encodes CDR1 DFQATT and CDR2 SNEGSKA (reference sequence). The junction had 5 bases not matched to a gene; V was cut back by 0 bases and J by 2 bases. The CDR3 extends over 15 amino acids. The CDR3 nucleotides are TGCAGTGCTAGAGATGGACGACAGGGGCAAGAGACCCAGTACTTC. Its protein is CSARDGRQGQETQYF.

V is TRBV7-9 and J is TRBJ1-4; TRBD1 matches 10 bases. The junction had 8 bases not matched to a gene; V was cut back by 1 base and J by 6 bases. This CDR3 has 17 residues. The germline CDR1 and CDR2 sequences are SEHNR and FQNEAQ (reference sequence). CDR3 protein: CASSLGFSGQGYEKLFF. As DNA, the CDR3 is TGTGCCAGCAGCTTAGGTTTCTCGGGACAGGGGTATGAAAAACTGTTTTTT.